This T cell receptor (beta chain) comes out of a study of cytomegalovirus exposure and HLA in healthy donors. Sequencing used immunoSEQ multiplex PCR; TCRdb keeps in-frame clones, though not all of them. The data hold about 130,000 clones, with 80% to 90% observed a single time. The receptor was isolated from a woman aged 18-29 years in good health and CMV-seronegative. Sequencing was done on a sample of PBMCs.

CDR3 protein: CASSPRQGAANEKLFF. CDR3 sequence (DNA): TGTGCCAGCAGCCCAAGGCAGGGGGCGGCTAATGAAAAACTGTTTTTT. This chain connects TRBV9 to TRBJ1-4, with 8 bases lining up with TRBD1. J gave up 3 bases and V 4 bases, and 8 bases lay outside the gene matches. The CDR3 totals 16 residues. Germline V gene data show CDR1 as SGDLS and CDR2 as YYNGEE. The full variable domain, its missing parts supplied by reference TRBV9 and TRBJ1-4, is DSGVTQTPKHLITATGQRVTLRCSPRSGDLSVYWYQQSLDQGLQFLIQYYNGEERAKGNILERFSAQQFPDLHSELNLSSLELGDSALYFCASSPRQGAANEKLFFGSGTQLSVL.